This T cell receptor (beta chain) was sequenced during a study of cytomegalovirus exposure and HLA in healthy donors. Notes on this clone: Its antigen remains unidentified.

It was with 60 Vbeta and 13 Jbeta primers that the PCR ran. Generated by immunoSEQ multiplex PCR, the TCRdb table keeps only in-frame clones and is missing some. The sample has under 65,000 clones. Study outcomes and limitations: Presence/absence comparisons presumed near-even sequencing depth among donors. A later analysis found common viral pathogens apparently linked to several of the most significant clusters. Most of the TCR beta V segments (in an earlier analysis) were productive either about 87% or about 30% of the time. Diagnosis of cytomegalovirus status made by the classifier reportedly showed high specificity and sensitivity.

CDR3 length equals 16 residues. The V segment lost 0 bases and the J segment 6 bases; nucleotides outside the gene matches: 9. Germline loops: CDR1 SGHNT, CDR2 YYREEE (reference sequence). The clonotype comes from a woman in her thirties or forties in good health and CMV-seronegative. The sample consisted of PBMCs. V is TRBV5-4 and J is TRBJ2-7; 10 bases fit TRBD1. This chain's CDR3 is CASSLAGTGAFVEQYF. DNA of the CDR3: TGTGCCAGCAGCTTGGCCGGGACAGGGGCATTTGTCGAGCAGTACTTC.